This paragraph reports one T cell receptor beta chain. Its antigen is undetermined. The data were produced by immunoSEQ multiplex PCR, yet TCRdb's version contains in-frame clones alone and is incomplete. The sample carries tens of thousands of clones, under 90% recorded once. This entry belongs to a study of radiotherapy plus CTLA-4 blockade in lung cancer. Study observations and caveats: In blood, early T cell clone dynamics reportedly predicted response best, together with interferon-beta. After radiotherapy and ipilimumab, tumor-derived clones expanded in peripheral blood.

Germline V gives CDR1 SGHTA, CDR2 FQGNSA. J gave up 3 bases and V 3 bases, and 5 bases lay outside the gene matches. The length of the CDR3 is 14 residues. Sequencing used peripheral blood, obtained from a patient treated with radiotherapy plus ipilimumab. The J gene is TRBJ2-7, the V gene TRBV7-2, with TRBD2 identical over 7 bases. The clonotype originates from a human donor with non-small cell lung cancer who had stable disease on radiotherapy plus ipilimumab. CDR3 in amino acids: CASSFRAGVYEQYF. CDR3 DNA: TGTGCCAGCAGCTTCAGGGCGGGGGTCTACGAGCAGTACTTC.